Listed below are T cell receptor beta chains from one sample, sequenced in a study of blood T cell repertoires in COVID-19. Sequenced by immunoSEQ multiplex PCR; TCRdb stores in-frame clones only, minus some. The sample has about 200,000 clones, 80% to 90% seen once. Sequencing input: peripheral blood. Every receptor here comes from a woman in her 50s with acute or convalescent COVID-19. Each CDR3 is given with its conserved first and last residue. Fields, in order: D gene, V gene, J gene, clone size, CDR3 protein, CDR3 DNA. D genes are given only for firm matches. Clone size, where shown, is once, few, many, or a class for clones that have expanded.

D: TRBD2
V: TRBV2
J: TRBJ2-3
size: -
CDR3: CASSGGTSGGDTQYF
DNA: TGTGCCAGCAGTGGGGGGACTAGCGGGGGAGATACGCAGTATTTT

D: TRBD1
V: TRBV7-2
J: TRBJ2-3
size: -
CDR3: CASSLEGQGGYTQYF
DNA: TGTGCCAGCAGCTTAGAAGGACAGGGGGGATATACGCAGTATTTT

D: TRBD1
V: TRBV7-2
J: TRBJ1-1
size: -
CDR3: CASSSSGGQAPEAFF
DNA: TGTGCCAGCAGCTCCTCGGGGGGACAGGCCCCTGAAGCTTTCTTT

D: -
V: TRBV7-8
J: TRBJ1-1
size: -
CDR3: CASSLRQPYYMNTEAFF
DNA: TGTGCCAGCAGCCTCAGACAGCCCTATTATATGAACACTGAAGCTTTCTTT

D: -
V: TRBV30
J: TRBJ1-2
size: -
CDR3: CAWRVQNYGYTF
DNA: TGTGCCTGGAGGGTACAAAACTATGGCTACACCTTC

D: -
V: TRBV5-4
J: TRBJ1-1
size: many
CDR3: CASSLPSGMNTEAFF
DNA: TGTGCCAGCAGCTTGCCTTCAGGCATGAACACTGAAGCTTTCTTT

D: -
V: TRBV12-3/TRBV12-4
J: TRBJ2-4
size: -
CDR3: CASSRERNIQYF
DNA: TGTGCCAGCAGTCGGGAGAGGAACATTCAGTACTTC

D: -
V: TRBV10-2
J: TRBJ1-2
size: -
CDR3: CAARDPVRGYTF
DNA: TGCGCCGCCCGGGATCCAGTACGTGGCTACACCTTC

D: -
V: TRBV6-6
J: TRBJ1-2
size: -
CDR3: CASSRRDTYGYTF
DNA: TGTGCCAGCAGTCGCCGGGACACCTATGGCTACACCTTC

D: TRBD2
V: TRBV12-5
J: TRBJ2-5
size: -
CDR3: CASGLGDLREGGTQYF
DNA: TGTGCTAGTGGTTTGGGGGATCTGCGGGAGGGCGGGACCCAGTACTTC

D: TRBD1
V: TRBV18
J: TRBJ1-1
size: -
CDR3: CASSLQGAFTEAFF
DNA: TGTGCCAGCTCACTGCAGGGGGCCTTCACTGAAGCTTTCTTT

D: -
V: TRBV4-2
J: TRBJ2-7
size: -
CDR3: CASSQDRAGPPAEQYF
DNA: TGTGCCAGCAGCCAAGATAGGGCGGGACCTCCTGCCGAGCAGTACTTC

D: TRBD1
V: TRBV6-6
J: TRBJ2-2
size: -
CDR3: CASSRDRANTGELFF
DNA: TGTGCCAGCAGTCGGGACAGGGCGAACACCGGGGAGCTGTTTTTT

D: TRBD1
V: TRBV2
J: TRBJ2-7
size: -
CDR3: CASDRQGDLFLHEQYF
DNA: TGTGCCAGCGACAGACAGGGGGACCTCTTCCTGCACGAGCAGTACTTC

D: TRBD1
V: TRBV5-1
J: TRBJ2-2
size: -
CDR3: CASSTGQGGTGELFF
DNA: TGCGCCAGCAGCACGGGACAGGGAGGGACCGGGGAGCTGTTTTTT

D: -
V: TRBV30
J: TRBJ1-1
size: -
CDR3: CAWIARVNTEAFF
DNA: TGTGCCTGGATAGCCAGGGTGAACACTGAAGCTTTCTTT

D: -
V: TRBV7-2
J: TRBJ1-5
size: -
CDR3: CASSPNAGQPQHF
DNA: TGTGCCAGCAGCCCTAACGCGGGGCAGCCCCAGCATTTT

D: TRBD1
V: TRBV7-2
J: TRBJ1-2
size: -
CDR3: CASSFTGAEGYTF
DNA: TGTGCCAGCAGCTTCACAGGGGCGGAAGGCTACACCTTC

D: -
V: TRBV6-1
J: TRBJ2-3
size: -
CDR3: CASSAGHGASTDTQYF
DNA: TGTGCCAGCAGTGCGGGACACGGTGCTAGCACAGATACGCAGTATTTT

D: TRBD1
V: TRBV2
J: TRBJ2-7
size: once
CDR3: CASSTMGQGYEQYF
DNA: TGTGCCAGCAGTACGATGGGACAGGGCTACGAGCAGTACTTC